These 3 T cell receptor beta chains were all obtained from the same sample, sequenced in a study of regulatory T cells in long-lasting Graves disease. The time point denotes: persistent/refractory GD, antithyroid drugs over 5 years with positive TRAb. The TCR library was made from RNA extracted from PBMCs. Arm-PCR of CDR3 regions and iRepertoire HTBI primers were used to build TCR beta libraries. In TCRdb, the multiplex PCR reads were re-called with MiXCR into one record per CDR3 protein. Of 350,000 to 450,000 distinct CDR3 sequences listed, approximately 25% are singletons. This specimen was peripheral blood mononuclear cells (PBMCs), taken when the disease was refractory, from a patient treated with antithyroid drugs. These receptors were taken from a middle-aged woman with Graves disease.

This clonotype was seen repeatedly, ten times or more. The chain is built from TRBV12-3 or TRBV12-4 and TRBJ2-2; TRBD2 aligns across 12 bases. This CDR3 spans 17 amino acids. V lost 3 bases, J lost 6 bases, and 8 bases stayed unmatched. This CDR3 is CASSLRMASGRAGELFF. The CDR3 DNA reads TGTGCCAGCAGTTTGCGAATGGCTAGCGGGAGGGCCGGGGAGCTGTTTTTT.

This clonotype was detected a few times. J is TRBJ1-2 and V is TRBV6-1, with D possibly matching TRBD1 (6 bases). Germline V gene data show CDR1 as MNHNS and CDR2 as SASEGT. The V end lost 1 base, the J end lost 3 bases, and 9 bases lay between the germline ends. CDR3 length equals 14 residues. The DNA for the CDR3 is TGTGCCAGCAGTGAAGGGAGGGGGTACTATGGCTACACCTTC. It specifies CASSEGRGYYGYTF.

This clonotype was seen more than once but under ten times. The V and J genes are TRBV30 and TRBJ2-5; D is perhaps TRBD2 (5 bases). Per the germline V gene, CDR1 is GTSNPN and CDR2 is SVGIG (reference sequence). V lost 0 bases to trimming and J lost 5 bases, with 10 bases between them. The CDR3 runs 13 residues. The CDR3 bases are TGTGCCTGGAGTGTTTCGGGAAGCGAGACCCAGTACTTC. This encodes CAWSVSGSETQYF.